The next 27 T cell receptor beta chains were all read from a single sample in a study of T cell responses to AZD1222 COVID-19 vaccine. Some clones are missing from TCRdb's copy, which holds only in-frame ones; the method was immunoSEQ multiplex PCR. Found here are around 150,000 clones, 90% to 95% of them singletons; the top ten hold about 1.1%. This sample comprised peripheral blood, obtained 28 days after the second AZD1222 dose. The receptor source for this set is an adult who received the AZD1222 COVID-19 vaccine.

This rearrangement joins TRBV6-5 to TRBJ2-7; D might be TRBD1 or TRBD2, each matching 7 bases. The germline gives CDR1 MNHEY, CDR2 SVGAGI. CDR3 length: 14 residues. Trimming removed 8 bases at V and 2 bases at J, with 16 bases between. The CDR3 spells CASPGRGRAYEQYF. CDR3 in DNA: TGTGCCAGCCCCGGCAGGGGGAGGGCCTACGAGCAGTACTTC.

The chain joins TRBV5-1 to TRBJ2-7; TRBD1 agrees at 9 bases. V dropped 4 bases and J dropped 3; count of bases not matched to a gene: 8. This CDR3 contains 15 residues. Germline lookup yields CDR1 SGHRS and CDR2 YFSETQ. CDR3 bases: TGCGCCAGCAGCGCCGGGACAGGGTATAGCTACGAGCAGTACTTC. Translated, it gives CASSAGTGYSYEQYF.

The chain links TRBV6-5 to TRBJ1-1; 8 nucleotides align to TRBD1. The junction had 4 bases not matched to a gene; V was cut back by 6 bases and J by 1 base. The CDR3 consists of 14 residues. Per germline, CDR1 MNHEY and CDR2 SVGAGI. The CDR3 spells CASSLQGANTEAFF. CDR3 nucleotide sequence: TGTGCCAGCAGCCTCCAGGGGGCGAACACTGAAGCTTTCTTT.

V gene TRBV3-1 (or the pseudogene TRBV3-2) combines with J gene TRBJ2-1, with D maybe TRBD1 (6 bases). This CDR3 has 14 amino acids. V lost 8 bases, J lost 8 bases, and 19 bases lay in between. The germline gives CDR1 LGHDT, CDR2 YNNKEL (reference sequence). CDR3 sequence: CASHPGVSVHEQFF. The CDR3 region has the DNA TGTGCCAGCCATCCAGGGGTGTCGGTCCATGAGCAGTTCTTC.

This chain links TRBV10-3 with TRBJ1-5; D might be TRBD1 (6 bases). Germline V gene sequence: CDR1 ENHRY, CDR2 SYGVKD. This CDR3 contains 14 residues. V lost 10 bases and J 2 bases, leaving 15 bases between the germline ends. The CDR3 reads CARRTGPGNQPQHF. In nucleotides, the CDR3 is TGTGCCAGACGTACAGGGCCGGGCAATCAGCCCCAGCATTTT.

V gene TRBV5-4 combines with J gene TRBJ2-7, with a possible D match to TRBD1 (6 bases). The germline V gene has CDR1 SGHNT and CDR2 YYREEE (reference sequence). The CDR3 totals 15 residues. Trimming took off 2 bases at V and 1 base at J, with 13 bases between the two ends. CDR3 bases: TGTGCCAGCAGCTTTGTGGGGGCAAGATCCTACGAGCAGTACTTC. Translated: CASSFVGARSYEQYF.

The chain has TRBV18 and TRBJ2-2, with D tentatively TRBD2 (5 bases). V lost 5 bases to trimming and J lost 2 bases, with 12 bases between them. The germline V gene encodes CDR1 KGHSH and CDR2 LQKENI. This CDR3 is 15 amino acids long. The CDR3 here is CASSTTGSNTGELFF. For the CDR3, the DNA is TGTGCCAGCTCAACCACGGGGTCTAACACCGGGGAGCTGTTTTTT.

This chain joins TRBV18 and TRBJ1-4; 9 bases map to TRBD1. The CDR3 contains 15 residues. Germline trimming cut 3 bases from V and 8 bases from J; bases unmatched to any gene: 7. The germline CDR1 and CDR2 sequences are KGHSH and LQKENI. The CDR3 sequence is CASSPPDRGSEKLFF. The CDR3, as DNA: TGTGCCAGCTCACCCCCCGACAGGGGGAGCGAAAAACTGTTTTTT. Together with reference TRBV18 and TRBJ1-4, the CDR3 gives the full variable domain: NAGVMQNPRHLVRRRGQEARLRCSPMKGHSHVYWYRQLPEEGLKFMVYLQKENIIDESGMPKERFSAEFPKEGPSILRIQQVVRGDSAAYFCASSPPDRGSEKLFFGSGTQLSVL.

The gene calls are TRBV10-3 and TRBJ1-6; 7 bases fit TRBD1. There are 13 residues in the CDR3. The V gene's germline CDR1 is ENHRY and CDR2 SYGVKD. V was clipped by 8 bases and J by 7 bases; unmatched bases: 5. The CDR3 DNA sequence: TGTGCCATCGGGGCCAGGGGGAATTCACCCCTCCACTTT. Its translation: CAIGARGNSPLHF.

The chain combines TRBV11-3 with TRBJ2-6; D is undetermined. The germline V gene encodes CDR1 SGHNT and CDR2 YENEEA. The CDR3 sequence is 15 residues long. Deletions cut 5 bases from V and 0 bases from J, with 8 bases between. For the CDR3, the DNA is TGTGCCAGCAGCCCCCGGGCCTCTGGGGCCAACGTCCTGACTTTC. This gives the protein CASSPRASGANVLTF.

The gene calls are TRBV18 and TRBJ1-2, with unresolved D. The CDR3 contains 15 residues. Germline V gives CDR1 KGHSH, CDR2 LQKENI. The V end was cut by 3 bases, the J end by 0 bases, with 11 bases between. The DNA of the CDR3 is TGTGCCAGCTCACCTGCGGGAGGGCCTAACTATGGCTACACCTTC. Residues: CASSPAGGPNYGYTF.

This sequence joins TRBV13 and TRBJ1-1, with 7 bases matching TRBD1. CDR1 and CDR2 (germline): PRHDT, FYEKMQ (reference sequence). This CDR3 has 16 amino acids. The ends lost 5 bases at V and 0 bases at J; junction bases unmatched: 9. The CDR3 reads CASSPGGGTLNTEAFF. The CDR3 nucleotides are TGTGCCAGCAGCCCAGGGGGGGGCACTTTGAACACTGAAGCTTTCTTT.

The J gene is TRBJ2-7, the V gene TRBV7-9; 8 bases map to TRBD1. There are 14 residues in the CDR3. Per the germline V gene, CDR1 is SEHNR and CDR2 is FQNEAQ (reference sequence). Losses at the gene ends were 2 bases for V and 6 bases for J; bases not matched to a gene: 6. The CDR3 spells CASSLPGQVGEQYF. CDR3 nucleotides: TGTGCCAGCAGCTTACCGGGACAGGTGGGCGAGCAGTACTTC.

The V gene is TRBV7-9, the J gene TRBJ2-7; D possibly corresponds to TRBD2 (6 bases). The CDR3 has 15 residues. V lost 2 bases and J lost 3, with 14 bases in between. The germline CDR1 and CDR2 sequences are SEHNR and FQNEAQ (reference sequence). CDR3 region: CASSLTGGSYYEQYF. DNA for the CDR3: TGTGCCAGCAGCTTAACCGGGGGTTCATACTACGAGCAGTACTTC.

The CDR3 coding sequence is TGTGCCAGCAGTTACTTTGCAGGGGCTAGCACAGATACGCAGTATTTT. Encoded protein: CASSYFAGASTDTQYF. The chain recombines TRBV6-6 with TRBJ2-3; TRBD1 is a possible D gene (6 bases). The germline V gene encodes CDR1 MNHNY and CDR2 SVGAGI (reference sequence). This CDR3 has 16 residues. V was cut by 1 base and J by 0 bases, with 11 bases left in between.

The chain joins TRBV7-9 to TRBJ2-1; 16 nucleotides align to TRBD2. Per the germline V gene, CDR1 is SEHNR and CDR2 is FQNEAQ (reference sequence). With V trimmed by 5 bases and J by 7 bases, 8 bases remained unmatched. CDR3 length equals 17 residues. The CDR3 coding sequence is TGTGCCAGCAGCCCCGGGACTAGCGGGGGGGAAGGGAATGAGCAGTTCTTC. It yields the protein CASSPGTSGGEGNEQFF.

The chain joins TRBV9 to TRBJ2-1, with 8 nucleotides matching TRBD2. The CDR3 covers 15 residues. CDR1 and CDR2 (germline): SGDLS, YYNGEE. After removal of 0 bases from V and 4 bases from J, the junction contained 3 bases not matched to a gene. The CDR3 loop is CASSVAGGRYNEQFF. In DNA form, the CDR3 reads TGTGCCAGCAGCGTAGCGGGGGGGAGGTACAATGAGCAGTTCTTC. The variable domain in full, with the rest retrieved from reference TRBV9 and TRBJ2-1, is DSGVTQTPKHLITATGQRVTLRCSPRSGDLSVYWYQQSLDQGLQFLIQYYNGEERAKGNILERFSAQQFPDLHSELNLSSLELGDSALYFCASSVAGGRYNEQFFGPGTRLTVL.

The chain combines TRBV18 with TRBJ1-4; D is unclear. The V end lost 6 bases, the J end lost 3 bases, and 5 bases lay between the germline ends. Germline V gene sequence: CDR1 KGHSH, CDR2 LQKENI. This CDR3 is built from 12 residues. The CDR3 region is CASSRANEKLFF. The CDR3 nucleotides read TGTGCCAGCTCGAGAGCTAATGAAAAACTGTTTTTT.

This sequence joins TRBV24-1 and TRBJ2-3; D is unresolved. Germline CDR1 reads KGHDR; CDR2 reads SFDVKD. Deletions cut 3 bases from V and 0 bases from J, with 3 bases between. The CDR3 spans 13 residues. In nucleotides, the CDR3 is TGTGCCACCAGTGATCATAGCACAGATACGCAGTATTTT. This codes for CATSDHSTDTQYF.

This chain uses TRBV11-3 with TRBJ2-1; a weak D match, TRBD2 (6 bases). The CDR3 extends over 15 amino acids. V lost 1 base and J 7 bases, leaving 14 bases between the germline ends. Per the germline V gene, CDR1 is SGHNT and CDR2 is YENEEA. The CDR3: CASSLGAGLRNEQFF. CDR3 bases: TGTGCCAGCAGCTTAGGGGCGGGACTCAGAAATGAGCAGTTCTTC.

The CDR3 spells CAWATGAGNTIYF. The DNA for the CDR3 is TGTGCCTGGGCAACAGGGGCTGGAAACACCATATATTTT. The chain couples TRBV30 to TRBJ1-3, with 7 bases that match TRBD1. Unmatched junction bases numbered 3, after V lost 5 bases and J lost 2 bases. CDR3 size: 13 residues. CDR1 and CDR2 from the germline V gene are GTSNPN and SVGIG (reference sequence).

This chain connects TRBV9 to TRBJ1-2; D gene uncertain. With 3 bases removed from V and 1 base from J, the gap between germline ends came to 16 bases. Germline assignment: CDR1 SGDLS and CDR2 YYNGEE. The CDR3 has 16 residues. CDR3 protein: CASSAIGRGNNYGYTF. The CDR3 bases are TGTGCCAGCAGCGCAATAGGGCGAGGAAATAACTATGGCTACACCTTC.

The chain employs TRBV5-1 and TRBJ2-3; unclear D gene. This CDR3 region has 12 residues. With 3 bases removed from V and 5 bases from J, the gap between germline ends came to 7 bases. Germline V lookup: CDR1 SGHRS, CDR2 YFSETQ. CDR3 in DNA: TGCGCCAGCAGCTCACTTCTAGATACGCAGTATTTT. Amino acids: CASSSLLDTQYF.

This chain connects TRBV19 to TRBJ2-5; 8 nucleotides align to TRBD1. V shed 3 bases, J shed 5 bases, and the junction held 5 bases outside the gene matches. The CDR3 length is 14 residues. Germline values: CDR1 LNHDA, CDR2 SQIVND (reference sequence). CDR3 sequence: CASSIGTGGETQYF. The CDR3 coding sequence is TGTGCCAGTAGTATTGGGACAGGCGGGGAGACCCAGTACTTC.

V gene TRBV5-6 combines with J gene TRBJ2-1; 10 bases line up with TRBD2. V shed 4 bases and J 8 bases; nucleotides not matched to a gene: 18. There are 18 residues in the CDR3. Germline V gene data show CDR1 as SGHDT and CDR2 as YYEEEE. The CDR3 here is CASSRTSGDHYNGDEQFF. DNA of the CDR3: TGTGCCAGCAGCCGAACTAGCGGGGATCATTACAATGGGGATGAGCAGTTCTTC.

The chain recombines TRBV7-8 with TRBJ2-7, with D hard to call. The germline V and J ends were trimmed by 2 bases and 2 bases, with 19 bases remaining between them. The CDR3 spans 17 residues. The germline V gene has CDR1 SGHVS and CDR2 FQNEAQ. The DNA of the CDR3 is TGTGCCAGCAGCTTACCGCTTAAGTCCGTAAATCCCTACGAGCAGTACTTC. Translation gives CASSLPLKSVNPYEQYF.

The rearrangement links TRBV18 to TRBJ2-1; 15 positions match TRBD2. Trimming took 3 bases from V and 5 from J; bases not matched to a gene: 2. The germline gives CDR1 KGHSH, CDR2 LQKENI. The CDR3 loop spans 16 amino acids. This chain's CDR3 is CASSPGLAGGNNEQFF. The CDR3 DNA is TGTGCCAGCTCACCCGGACTAGCGGGGGGGAACAATGAGCAGTTCTTC. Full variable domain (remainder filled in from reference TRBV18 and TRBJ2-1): NAGVMQNPRHLVRRRGQEARLRCSPMKGHSHVYWYRQLPEEGLKFMVYLQKENIIDESGMPKERFSAEFPKEGPSILRIQQVVRGDSAAYFCASSPGLAGGNNEQFFGPGTRLTVL.